Below, 20 T cell receptor beta chains from the same sample are listed, as sequenced in a study of blood T cell repertoires in COVID-19. Produced via immunoSEQ multiplex PCR; TCRdb's table is partial and in-frame only. The sample shows 250,000 to 350,000 clones, about 88% of them seen only once. Specimen: peripheral blood. All receptors come from a woman aged 60-70 years with acute or convalescent COVID-19.

The chain is built from TRBV28 and TRBJ2-2; 12 nucleotides match TRBD1. CDR3 length: 18 amino acids. The junction had 8 bases not matched to a gene; V was cut back by 6 bases and J by 0 bases. In germline, CDR1 is MDHEN, CDR2 SYDVKM. Here the CDR3 reads CASSSLWDRGPNTGELFF. The CDR3 DNA reads TGTGCCAGCAGCTCCCTTTGGGACAGGGGGCCGAACACCGGGGAGCTGTTTTTT.

V gene TRBV20-1 combines with J gene TRBJ2-1; the match to TRBD2 covers 8 bases. The J segment lost 6 bases and the V segment lost 3 bases, leaving 7 bases of the junction unmatched. Germline V gene sequence: CDR1 DFQATT, CDR2 SNEGSKA (reference sequence). The CDR3 extends over 14 amino acids. In DNA, the CDR3 is TGCAGTGCTAGTCGGCCGGGGGGGCTCAATGAGCAGTTCTTC. Amino acids: CSASRPGGLNEQFF.

The gene calls are TRBV14 and TRBJ2-1, with D possibly matching TRBD1 (6 bases). Germline values: CDR1 SGHDN, CDR2 FVKESK. The CDR3 sequence is 14 residues long. With 4 bases removed from V and 3 bases from J, the gap between germline ends came to 10 bases. The CDR3 loop reads CASSRIGGYNEQFF. In nucleotides, the CDR3 is TGTGCCAGCAGCCGAATAGGGGGCTACAATGAGCAGTTCTTC.

V usage is TRBV27 and J usage is TRBJ2-7; D is unresolved. Trimming took 6 bases from V and 3 from J, leaving 6 bases between them. CDR1 is MNHEY and CDR2 is SMNVEV in the germline V gene (reference sequence). The CDR3 runs to 11 residues. CDR3 nucleotide sequence: TGTGCCAGCAGGAACTACTACGAGCAGTACTTC. This gives the protein CASRNYYEQYF.

This clone has a single count. V is TRBV30 and J is TRBJ2-7; 9 positions agree with TRBD2. The trim removed 0 bases at V and 7 bases at J, leaving 4 bases unmatched. CDR1 is GTSNPN and CDR2 is SVGIG in the germline V gene (reference sequence). The CDR3 contains 13 residues. CDR3 DNA: TGTGCCTGGAGTGTAGGGCTAGCGGGAGAGCAGTACTTC. Amino acids: CAWSVGLAGEQYF.

This clone was counted a few times. The chain uses TRBV5-1 and TRBJ1-2, with D possibly matching TRBD1 (6 bases). The CDR3 has 14 amino acids. The germline gives CDR1 SGHRS, CDR2 YFSETQ. Trimming stripped 0 bases from V and 4 bases from J, with 10 bases between. The CDR3 reads CASSLGTATYGYTF. The CDR3 DNA sequence: TGCGCCAGCAGCTTGGGGACAGCGACCTATGGCTACACCTTC. Supplemented by reference TRBV5-1 and TRBJ1-2, the full variable domain reads KAGVTQTPRYLIKTRGQQVTLSCSPISGHRSVSWYQQTPGQGLQFLFEYFSETQRNKGNFPGRFSGRQFSNSRSEMNVSTLELGDSALYLCASSLGTATYGYTFGSGTRLTVV.

CDR3 sequence reads: CSASPPGLQETQYF. The CDR3, as DNA: TGCAGTGCTAGTCCCCCGGGACTTCAAGAGACCCAGTACTTC. The chain is built from TRBV20-1 and TRBJ2-5, with TRBD2 as a possible D gene (6 bases). Between the trimmed V and J ends, which lost 3 bases and 2 bases, there was a span of 13 bases. The CDR3 length is 14 residues. Germline V gives CDR1 DFQATT, CDR2 SNEGSKA (reference sequence).

This clone is a singleton in its sample. The chain has TRBV5-5 and TRBJ1-4; 7 nucleotides agree with TRBD1. V trimming: 4 bases; J trimming: 5 bases; junction bases outside the gene matches: 8. CDR1 is SGHKS, CDR2 YYEKEE, per germline (reference sequence). CDR3 length equals 15 residues. CDR3 residues: CASSAGQRQNEKLFF. In nucleotides, the CDR3 is TGTGCCAGCAGCGCGGGACAGAGACAAAATGAAAAACTGTTTTTT.

This chain links TRBV21-1 with TRBJ2-2; TRBD1 is taken as the D call from the table, unchecked against the DNA. TRBV21-1 is flagged as a pseudogene. This CDR3 spans 16 amino acids. CDR3 sequence: CASSFCGQENTGELFF. The CDR3 nucleotides read TGTGCCAGCAGCTTCTGTGGACAGGAGAACACCGGGGAGCTGTTTTTT.

The CDR3 coding sequence is TGCAGCGTTAGATTGGGCCAGCGGGATATCTCCGAGCAGTACTTC. Protein: CSVRLGQRDISEQYF. The chain carries TRBV29-1 and TRBJ2-7, with 7 bases identical to TRBD2. J gave up 6 bases and V 5 bases, and 16 bases lay outside the gene matches. The CDR3 has 15 residues. Germline CDR1 is SQVTM and CDR2 is ANQGSEA.

The J gene is TRBJ2-1, the V gene TRBV9, with 8 positions matching TRBD1. This CDR3 region has 14 residues. Trimming at V came to 6 bases and at J to 3 bases, leaving 5 bases not matched to a gene. Germline V gene data show CDR1 as SGDLS and CDR2 as YYNGEE. Here the CDR3 reads CASTGGEIYNEQFF. Written as DNA, the CDR3 is TGTGCCAGCACAGGGGGCGAAATCTACAATGAGCAGTTCTTC.

The genes are TRBV28 and TRBJ1-2, with TRBD1 identical over 10 bases. Looked up from germline, CDR1 is MDHEN and CDR2 is SYDVKM. With 10 bases clipped from V and 3 bases from J, the junction kept 11 bases outside the gene matches. This CDR3 contains 15 residues. CDR3 DNA: TGTGCCAACCGGGACAGGGGTCGTTCTGACTATGGCTACACCTTC. This translates into CANRDRGRSDYGYTF.

In regard to this clone: This clone may be a read error of a much larger clone one base away. The rearrangement links TRBV7-9 to TRBJ1-1; D is uncertain. Germline loops: CDR1 SEHNR, CDR2 FQNEAQ (reference sequence). CDR3 length: 12 residues. Trimming shortened V by 1 base and J by 7 bases, and 7 bases separated the two germline ends. For the CDR3, the DNA is TGTGCCAGCAGCTTAGGTGGAGGTGAAGCTTTCTTT. Encoded protein: CASSLGGGEAFF.

The chain joins TRBV18 to TRBJ2-3; D possibly corresponds to TRBD1 (5 bases). Trimming pared 3 bases from V and 4 bases from J, leaving 11 bases between. The germline V gene has CDR1 KGHSH and CDR2 LQKENI. CDR3 size: 14 residues. The CDR3 bases are TGTGCCAGCTCACCCTCAGGGATCGCAGATACGCAGTATTTT. Encoded protein: CASSPSGIADTQYF.

This rearrangement joins TRBV11-2 to TRBJ1-1; D unclear. The CDR3 spans 12 residues. The V and J ends lost 6 bases and 3 bases respectively, with 8 bases between them. Germline V gene data show CDR1 as SGHAT and CDR2 as FQNNGV. The CDR3 DNA is TGTGCCAGCAGGAGAGAGTACACTGAAGCTTTCTTT. Translated, it gives CASRREYTEAFF.

The V gene is TRBV2, the J gene TRBJ2-6; D is possibly TRBD1 (6 bases). V gave up 8 bases and J gave up 2 bases, with 19 bases separating them. This CDR3 spans 17 amino acids. From germline, CDR1 is SNHLY and CDR2 FYNNEI. For the CDR3, the DNA is TGTGCCAGCCGGCGGACAGAGAGGTCTCCTGGGGCCAACGTCCTGACTTTC. Translated, it gives CASRRTERSPGANVLTF.

The chain recombines TRBV9 with TRBJ1-4; 7 positions match TRBD1. V lost 3 bases and J lost 4; bases outside the gene matches: 6. The V gene's germline CDR1 is SGDLS and CDR2 YYNGEE. This CDR3 comprises 15 residues. The CDR3, as DNA: TGTGCCAGCAGCGCCGGGACAGCTTTTAATGAAAAACTGTTTTTT. Encoded protein: CASSAGTAFNEKLFF.

The V gene is TRBV28, the J gene TRBJ2-7, with 9 bases matching TRBD1. Germline assignment: CDR1 MDHEN and CDR2 SYDVKM. Trimming cost V 8 bases and J 0 bases; bases outside gene matches: 14. This CDR3 comprises 17 residues. CDR3 in DNA: TGTGCCAGCCTACCCGGGACAGGGTATTCTAGCTCCTACGAGCAGTACTTC. This encodes CASLPGTGYSSSYEQYF.

The rearrangement joins TRBV5-1 to TRBJ2-3, with 8 bases lining up with TRBD1. The CDR3 contains 17 residues. V shed 3 bases, J shed 5 bases, and the junction held 14 bases outside the gene matches. Germline V CDR1 and CDR2: SGHRS, YFSETQ. The CDR3 DNA reads TGCGCCAGCAGCTCGTCCGGGGGACAGGAAGGAGGAGATACGCAGTATTTT. It encodes CASSSSGGQEGGDTQYF. The whole variable domain, remainder taken from reference TRBV5-1 and TRBJ2-3, is KAGVTQTPRYLIKTRGQQVTLSCSPISGHRSVSWYQQTPGQGLQFLFEYFSETQRNKGNFPGRFSGRQFSNSRSEMNVSTLELGDSALYLCASSSSGGQEGGDTQYFGPGTRLTVL.

This clone was counted once. The chain couples TRBV3-1 (or the pseudogene TRBV3-2) to TRBJ1-3; D is undetermined. Germline V gene sequence: CDR1 LGHDT, CDR2 YNNKEL (reference sequence). This CDR3 is built from 15 residues. Trimming took 0 bases from V and 0 from J, leaving 6 bases between them. The DNA of the CDR3 is TGTGCCAGCAGCCAAGATAATAACTCTGGAAACACCATATATTTT. It translates to CASSQDNNSGNTIYF.